Each of the 18 T cell receptor beta chains below was sequenced from the same sample in a study of cytomegalovirus exposure and HLA in healthy donors. TCRdb's copy holds only in-frame clones and misses some; the assay was immunoSEQ multiplex PCR. The sample contains 250,000 to 400,000 clones, approximately 86% of which appear only once. Sequencing input: PBMCs. These receptors originate from a woman between 25 and 40 years old in good health and CMV-seropositive.

This clone was seen a few times. The chain has TRBV5-5 and TRBJ2-3, with D possibly matching TRBD2 (5 bases). The CDR3 length is 15 residues. The V gene's germline CDR1 is SGHKS and CDR2 YYEKEE (reference sequence). V shed 2 bases and J shed 3 bases, with 13 bases lying between them. CDR3 in DNA: TGTGCCAGCAGCTTCGTGGGAGTCAGGACAGATACGCAGTATTTT. Encoded protein: CASSFVGVRTDTQYF.

V is TRBV27 and J is TRBJ2-1, with D maybe TRBD2 (6 bases). The CDR3 has 14 residues. Germline V lookup: CDR1 MNHEY, CDR2 SMNVEV (reference sequence). The V end was cut by 2 bases, the J end by 10 bases, with 15 bases between. CDR3 region: CASSLGSGDWEQFF. The DNA for the CDR3 is TGTGCCAGCAGTTTAGGCTCGGGGGACTGGGAGCAGTTCTTC.

The V and J genes are TRBV14 and TRBJ2-7, with D unresolved. Per germline, CDR1 SGHDN and CDR2 FVKESK. Trimming cost V 1 base and J 2 bases, with 3 bases left between them. CDR3 length equals 12 residues. This chain's CDR3 is CASSQAAYEQYF. The CDR3 DNA is TGTGCCAGCAGCCAAGCGGCCTACGAGCAGTACTTC.

Only a few counts were recorded for this clone. As DNA, the CDR3 is TGTGCCAGTAGTATTGGGACATCCGGGGAGCTGTTTTTT. Translating gives CASSIGTSGELFF. V usage is TRBV19 and J usage is TRBJ2-2; possible D gene TRBD1, 6 bases. This CDR3 is 13 amino acids long. Deletions cut 3 bases from V and 6 bases from J, with 8 bases between. CDR1 LNHDA and CDR2 SQIVND come from the germline V gene (reference sequence).

The J gene is TRBJ1-1, the V gene TRBV9, with 7 bases identical to TRBD1. The CDR3 consists of 20 residues. V shed 4 bases and J 7 bases; nucleotides not matched to a gene: 28. Germline-derived CDR1 and CDR2 are SGDLS and YYNGEE. The CDR3 bases are TGTGCCAGCAGCCACCCCGTAAGCCGGAACAGGGGCCTTGAGCTGGGTGAAGCTTTCTTT. Amino acid sequence: CASSHPVSRNRGLELGEAFF.

Here the CDR3 reads CASSQALVSYEQYF. CDR3 DNA sequence: TGCGCCAGCAGCCAAGCCCTAGTATCCTACGAGCAGTACTTC. The V and J genes are TRBV4-3 and TRBJ2-7; D is ambiguous. Germline V gene lookup returns CDR1 LGHNA and CDR2 YSLEER. This CDR3 spans 14 amino acids. Trimming removed 1 base from V and 1 base from J, with 8 bases in between.

The chain recombines TRBV6-1 with TRBJ2-3; 7 positions agree with TRBD1. Per the germline V gene, CDR1 is MNHNS and CDR2 is SASEGT. Germline trimming cut 10 bases from V and 1 base from J; bases unmatched to any gene: 5. This CDR3 has 13 residues. CDR3: CAIGGARTDTQYF. CDR3 DNA sequence: TGTGCCATAGGGGGCGCCCGCACAGATACGCAGTATTTT.

CDR3: CASEREGGSYEQYF. CDR3 bases: TGTGCCAGCGAGCGGGAGGGAGGGTCCTACGAGCAGTACTTC. The chain uses TRBV6-5 and TRBJ2-7; 10 nucleotides agree with TRBD2. Germline CDR1 reads MNHEY; CDR2 reads SVGAGI. V shed 8 bases, J shed 1 base, and the junction held 5 bases outside the gene matches. CDR3 length equals 14 residues.

In DNA form, the CDR3 reads TGCGCCAGCAGCCAATTGCCTGCAACTAATGAAAAACTGTTTTTT. This gives the protein CASSQLPATNEKLFF. V is TRBV4-3 and J is TRBJ1-4; no clear D. CDR1 and CDR2 from the germline V gene are LGHNA and YSLEER. V lost 2 bases and J 0 bases, leaving 7 bases between the germline ends. The CDR3 is 15 residues long.

This clone was observed a handful of times. This rearrangement joins TRBV6-1 to TRBJ1-2, with unresolved D. The CDR3 runs to 13 residues. The germline V gene encodes CDR1 MNHNS and CDR2 SASEGT. The V end was cut by 1 base, the J end by 5 bases, with 8 bases between. The CDR3 sequence: CASSEDPGYGYTF. Written as DNA, the CDR3 is TGTGCCAGCAGTGAAGACCCGGGATATGGCTACACCTTC.

The V call is TRBV9, the J call TRBJ2-3; perhaps TRBD1 as D (6 bases). The germline gives CDR1 SGDLS, CDR2 YYNGEE. This CDR3 region has 15 residues. The ends were cut back, 1 base at V and 2 bases at J, with 11 bases in the middle. This CDR3 reads CASSVQGSTTDTQYF. The CDR3 nucleotides read TGTGCCAGCAGCGTACAGGGGAGTACCACAGATACGCAGTATTTT.

The CDR3 reads CASSYSGQGDEQYF. Here the CDR3 DNA reads TGTGCCAGCAGTTACTCAGGACAGGGCGACGAGCAGTACTTC. This sequence joins TRBV6-5 and TRBJ2-7; 8 bases match TRBD1. Looked up from germline, CDR1 is MNHEY and CDR2 is SVGAGI. The V and J ends lost 0 bases and 5 bases, in that order; junction bases with no gene match: 3. This CDR3 is built from 14 residues.

This chain links TRBV4-1 with TRBJ1-2, with a weak D call TRBD1 (6 bases). V gave up 3 bases and J gave up 2 bases, with 13 bases separating them. The germline CDR1 and CDR2 sequences are MGHRA and YSYEKL. This CDR3 is 15 amino acids long. CDR3 bases: TGCGCCAGCAGCCAGCTGGCGGGGGGCAACTATGGCTACACCTTC. Protein sequence: CASSQLAGGNYGYTF.

The gene calls are TRBV27 and TRBJ2-7; TRBD1 aligns across 9 bases. The trim removed 6 bases at V and 3 bases at J, leaving 9 bases unmatched. The V gene's germline CDR1 is MNHEY and CDR2 SMNVEV (reference sequence). This CDR3 has 15 amino acids. The CDR3 sequence: CASRSTGTGNYEQYF. The CDR3 DNA sequence: TGTGCCAGCAGGTCTACCGGGACAGGGAACTACGAGCAGTACTTC.

The chain uses TRBV30 and TRBJ2-2; D may be TRBD1 or TRBD2 (5 bases each). The germline V gene has CDR1 GTSNPN and CDR2 SVGIG (reference sequence). The CDR3 runs to 16 residues. The V end was cut by 3 bases, the J end by 2 bases, with 16 bases between. This chain's CDR3 is CAWSPSEGRNTGELFF. CDR3 sequence (DNA): TGTGCCTGGAGCCCGTCCGAGGGGAGAAACACCGGGGAGCTGTTTTTT.

This rearrangement joins TRBV4-3 to TRBJ2-3; D not certain. Deletions cut 0 bases from V and 2 bases from J, with 6 bases between. Germline CDR1 is LGHNA and CDR2 is YSLEER. The CDR3 is 14 residues long. CDR3 in DNA: TGCGCCAGCAGCCAAGAAACTTTCACAGATACGCAGTATTTT. This encodes CASSQETFTDTQYF.

V and J are TRBV14 and TRBJ1-1; 9 positions match TRBD1. The CDR3 runs 15 residues. Per the germline V gene, CDR1 is SGHDN and CDR2 is FVKESK. With V trimmed by 4 bases and J by 4 bases, 7 bases remained unmatched. The CDR3 loop is CASSPRRDRATEAFF. CDR3 bases: TGTGCCAGCAGCCCGAGACGGGACAGGGCCACTGAAGCTTTCTTT.

J is TRBJ1-2 and V is TRBV7-9, with D possibly matching TRBD1 (5 bases). The CDR3 has 15 residues. V lost 4 bases, J lost 2 bases, and 14 bases lay in between. Germline CDR1 is SEHNR and CDR2 is FQNEAQ (reference sequence). CDR3 DNA sequence: TGTGCCAGCAGCTCAGGCGGGACGGACAACTATGGCTACACCTTC. The encoded protein is CASSSGGTDNYGYTF.